The clone carrying this TCR beta chain was found once. The target antigen is unknown. The V and J ends lost 5 bases and 6 bases respectively, with 15 bases between them. CDR1 SGHNT and CDR2 YYREEE come from the germline V gene (reference sequence). The CDR3 loop spans 14 amino acids. This table comes from immunoSEQ multiplex PCR, and its TCRdb copy is limited to in-frame clones, with some not included. The table lists about 32,000 clones, roughly 90% of them singletons. This sample is part of a study of monozygotic twins with cystic fibrosis. Study-wide context: With roughly 16 PCR cycles, barcoded libraries came from roughly 2.9 micrograms of fragmented DNA. Study-level findings and limits: J usage was most co-twin-similar in 8 of 16 pairs, V in 13. Monozygotic CF twin pairs shared significantly more nucleotide-identical clonotypes than unrelated CF individuals did.

The receptor was isolated from a girl aged 2-10 years with cystic fibrosis. J is TRBJ2-1 and V is TRBV5-4, with D uncertain. Sequencing input: blood. The CDR3 sequence: CASSQWKGGNEQFF. CDR3 nucleotides: TGTGCCAGCAGTCAGTGGAAGGGTGGCAATGAGCAGTTCTTC.